The T cell receptor (beta chain) described here comes from a study of Tregs in tolerant kidney transplant recipients. Study background: Mixed chimerism was transient after nonmyeloablative marrow transplants from related graft donors. General study results and limits: The small number of patients limits these findings pending further validation.

A note on this clone: The antigen remains unidentified.

Libraries were prepared by immunoSEQ multiplex PCR; TCRdb keeps only in-frame clonotypes and omits some of them. The sample holds 50,000 to 75,000 clones; more than 95% are singletons and the top ten take 0.34%. CDR3 size: 14 residues. Germline V lookup: CDR1 SGHRS, CDR2 YFSETQ. The V end was cut by 4 bases, the J end by 4 bases, with 11 bases between. Thawed PBMCs were FACS-sorted into unstimulated CD4+CD25+CD127- regulatory T cells, CD4+CD25- non-regulatory cells, CD4 and CD8 cells. This receptor was obtained from a human donor who received a combined kidney and bone marrow transplant. The chain uses TRBV5-1 and TRBJ2-2, with a possible D match to TRBD1 (6 bases). The sample here was Tregs from blood, taken before the transplant. CDR3 nucleotides: TGCGCCAGCAGCCACAGGGTGGGCACCGGGGAGCTGTTTTTT. Its translation is CASSHRVGTGELFF.